The sequence of this T cell receptor (beta chain) was determined in a study of blood T cell repertoires in COVID-19. Study-wide background: T cells, B-cell-depleted T cells, or PBMCs provided the cDNA or gDNA that served as material.

TCRdb's copy holds only in-frame clones and misses some; the assay was immunoSEQ multiplex PCR. The sample contains 200,000 to 250,000 clones, 80% to 90% of which appear only once. Trimming left V 9 bases short and J 8 bases short, with 10 bases between. This CDR3 has 11 residues. Looked up from germline, CDR1 is MNHEY and CDR2 is SMNVEV (reference sequence). The clonotype was recovered from a young man in a cohort exposed to, infected with or recovered from COVID-19 (not recorded which). Sequenced: PBMCs or T cells enriched from blood (not recorded which). The V and J genes are TRBV27 and TRBJ1-4; D may be TRBD1 (5 bases). This CDR3 reads CASAGREKLFF. The CDR3, as DNA: TGTGCCAGTGCAGGGCGGGAAAAACTGTTTTTT.